Here is one TCR beta chain with its context. Germline values: CDR1 LNHDA, CDR2 SQIVND (reference sequence). With 10 bases clipped from V and 3 bases from J, the junction kept 8 bases outside the gene matches. This CDR3 is built from 14 residues. This sample was taken from a study of OX40 agonist ivuxolimab in advanced cancers. Whole-study context: As their treatment, patients were administered ivuxolimab, an agonistic anti-OX40 (CD134) antibody.

Profiled with immunoSEQ multiplex PCR; TCRdb holds only in-frame clones, not every one. Of about 66,000 clones listed, 85% are singletons. Sequenced here: CD4+ or CD8+ T cells sorted from blood, sampled in a trial of the OX40 agonist ivuxolimab. The sequence derives from an adult with an advanced solid tumor such as melanoma, head and neck, liver or kidney cancer. The chain carries TRBV19 and TRBJ2-1, with 8 nucleotides matching TRBD1. CDR3 sequence (DNA): TGTGCCACCCCGGGACAGGACGGCTACAATGAGCAGTTCTTC. Protein: CATPGQDGYNEQFF.